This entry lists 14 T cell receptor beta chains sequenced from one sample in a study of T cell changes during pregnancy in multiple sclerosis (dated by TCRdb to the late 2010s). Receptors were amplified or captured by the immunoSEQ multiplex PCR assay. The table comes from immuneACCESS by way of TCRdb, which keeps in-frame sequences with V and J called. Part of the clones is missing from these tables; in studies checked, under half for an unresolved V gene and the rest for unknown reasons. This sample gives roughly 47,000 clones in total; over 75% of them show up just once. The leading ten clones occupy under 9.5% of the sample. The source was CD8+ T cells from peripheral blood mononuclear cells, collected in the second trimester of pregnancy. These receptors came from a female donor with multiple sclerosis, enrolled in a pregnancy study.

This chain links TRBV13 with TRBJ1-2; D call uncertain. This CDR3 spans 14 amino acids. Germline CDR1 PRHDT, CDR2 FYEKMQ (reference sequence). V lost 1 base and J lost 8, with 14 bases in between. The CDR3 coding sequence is TGTGCCAGCAGCTTAGTCTCTGGTATGGAGGGCTACACCTTC. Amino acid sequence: CASSLVSGMEGYTF.

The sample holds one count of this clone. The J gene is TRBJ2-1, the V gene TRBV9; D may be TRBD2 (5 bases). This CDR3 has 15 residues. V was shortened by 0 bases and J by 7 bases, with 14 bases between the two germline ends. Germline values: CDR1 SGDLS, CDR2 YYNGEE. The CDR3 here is CASSVGLREGNEQFF. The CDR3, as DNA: TGTGCCAGCAGCGTAGGACTGAGGGAAGGGAATGAGCAGTTCTTC.

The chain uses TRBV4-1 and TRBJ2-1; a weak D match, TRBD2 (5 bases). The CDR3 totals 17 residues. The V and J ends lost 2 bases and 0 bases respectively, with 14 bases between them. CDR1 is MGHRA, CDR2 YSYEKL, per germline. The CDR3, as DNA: TGCGCCAGCAGCCAAAGCTTGCGGGTTAGCTCCTACAATGAGCAGTTCTTC. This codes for CASSQSLRVSSYNEQFF.

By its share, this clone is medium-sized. CDR3 in DNA: TGTGCCAGCAGCGCTGACTATTACAGCAATCAGCCCCAGCATTTT. Translated, it gives CASSADYYSNQPQHF. The genes are TRBV7-2 and TRBJ1-5; D gene unclear. This CDR3 has 15 residues. Germline CDR1 is SGHTA and CDR2 is FQGNSA. V lost 5 bases to trimming and J lost 1 base, with 12 bases between them.

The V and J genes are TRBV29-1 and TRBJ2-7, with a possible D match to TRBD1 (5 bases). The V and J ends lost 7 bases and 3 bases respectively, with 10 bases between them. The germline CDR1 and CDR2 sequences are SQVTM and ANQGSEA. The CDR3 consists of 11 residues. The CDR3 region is CSAQTDYEQYF. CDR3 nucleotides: TGCAGCGCCCAGACAGACTACGAGCAGTACTTC.

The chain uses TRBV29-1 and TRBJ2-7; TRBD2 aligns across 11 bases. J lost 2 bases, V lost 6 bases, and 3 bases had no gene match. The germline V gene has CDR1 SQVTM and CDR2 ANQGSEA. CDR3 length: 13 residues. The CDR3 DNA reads TGCAGCGTCCCGGGACTAGCGGCCTACGAGCAGTACTTC. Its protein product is CSVPGLAAYEQYF.

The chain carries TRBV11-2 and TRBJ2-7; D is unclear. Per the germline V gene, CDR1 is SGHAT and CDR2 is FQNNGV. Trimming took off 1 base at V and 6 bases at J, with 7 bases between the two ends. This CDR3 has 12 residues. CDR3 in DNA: TGTGCCAGCAGCTTAGGTCCATCCGAGCAGTACTTC. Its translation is CASSLGPSEQYF.

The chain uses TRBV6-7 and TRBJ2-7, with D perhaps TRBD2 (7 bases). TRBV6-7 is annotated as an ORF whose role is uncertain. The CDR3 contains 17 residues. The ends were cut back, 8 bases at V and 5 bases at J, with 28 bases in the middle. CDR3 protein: CASEGGASQGTTHEQYF. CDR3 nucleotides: TGTGCCAGCGAAGGCGGTGCCTCGCAGGGGACTACCCACGAGCAGTACTTC.

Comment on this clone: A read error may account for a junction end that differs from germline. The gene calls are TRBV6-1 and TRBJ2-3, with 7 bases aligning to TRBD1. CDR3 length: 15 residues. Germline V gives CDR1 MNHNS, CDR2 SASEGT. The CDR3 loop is CASREEAGGIDTQYF. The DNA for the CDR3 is TGTGCCAGCAGGGAAGAGGCAGGGGGAATAGATACGCAGTATTTT.

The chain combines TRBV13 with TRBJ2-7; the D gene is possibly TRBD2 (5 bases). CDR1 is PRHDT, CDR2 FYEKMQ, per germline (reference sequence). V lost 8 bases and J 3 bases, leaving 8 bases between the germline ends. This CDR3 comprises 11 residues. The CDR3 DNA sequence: TGTGCCAGCGGCCGGGGCTACGAGCAGTACTTC. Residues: CASGRGYEQYF.

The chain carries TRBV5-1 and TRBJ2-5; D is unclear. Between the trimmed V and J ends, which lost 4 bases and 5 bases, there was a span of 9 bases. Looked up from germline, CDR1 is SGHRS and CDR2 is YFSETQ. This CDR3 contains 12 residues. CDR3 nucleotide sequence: TGCGCCAGCAGCCCGCCCGGGGAGACCCAGTACTTC. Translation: CASSPPGETQYF.

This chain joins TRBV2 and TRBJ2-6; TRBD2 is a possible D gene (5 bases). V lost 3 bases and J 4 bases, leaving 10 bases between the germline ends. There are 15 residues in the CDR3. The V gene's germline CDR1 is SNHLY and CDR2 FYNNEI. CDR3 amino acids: CASSDEGGGANVLTF. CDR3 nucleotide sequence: TGTGCCAGCAGTGATGAGGGTGGCGGGGCCAACGTCCTGACTTTC. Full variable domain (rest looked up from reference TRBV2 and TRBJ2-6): EPEVTQTPSHQVTQMGQEVILRCVPISNHLYFYWYRQILGQKVEFLVSFYNNEISEKSEIFDDQFSVERPDGSNFTLKIRSTKLEDSAMYFCASSDEGGGANVLTFGAGSRLTVL.

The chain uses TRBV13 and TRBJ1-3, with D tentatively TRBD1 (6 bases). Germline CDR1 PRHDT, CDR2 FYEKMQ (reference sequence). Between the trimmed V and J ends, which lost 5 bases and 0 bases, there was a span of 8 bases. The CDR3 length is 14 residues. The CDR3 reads CASSLDSSGNTIYF. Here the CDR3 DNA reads TGTGCCAGCAGCCTGGACAGCTCTGGAAACACCATATATTTT.

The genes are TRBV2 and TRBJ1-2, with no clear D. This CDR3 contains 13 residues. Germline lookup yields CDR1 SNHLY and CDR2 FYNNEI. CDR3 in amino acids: CTSEEYSNYGYTF. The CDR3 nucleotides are TGTACCTCCGAGGAGTATTCTAACTATGGCTACACCTTC.